This T cell receptor beta chain is from a study of cytomegalovirus exposure and HLA in healthy donors. Whole-study results and caveats: For cytomegalovirus status, the classifier reportedly gave diagnoses with high specificity and sensitivity.

PCR employed 60 Vbeta and 13 Jbeta primers. Using immunoSEQ multiplex PCR, the repertoire was profiled, and TCRdb retains in-frame clones only, with some absent. This table holds around 80,000 clones, roughly four fifths found once. Donors sampled were nominally healthy, though unrecorded immune exposures were likely. Points on this clone: Its antigen is not identified.

This CDR3 has 14 residues. The V gene's germline CDR1 is SGHDT and CDR2 YYEEEE. Trimming pared 0 bases from V and 3 bases from J, leaving 9 bases between. The source is a man aged 40-50 years in good health and CMV-seronegative. The rearrangement joins TRBV5-6 to TRBJ1-2; weak D call: TRBD1 (5 bases). Sequencing was performed on PBMCs. CDR3 in amino acids: CASSLGRGDYGYTF. DNA for the CDR3: TGTGCCAGCAGCTTGGGTAGGGGTGACTATGGCTACACCTTC.